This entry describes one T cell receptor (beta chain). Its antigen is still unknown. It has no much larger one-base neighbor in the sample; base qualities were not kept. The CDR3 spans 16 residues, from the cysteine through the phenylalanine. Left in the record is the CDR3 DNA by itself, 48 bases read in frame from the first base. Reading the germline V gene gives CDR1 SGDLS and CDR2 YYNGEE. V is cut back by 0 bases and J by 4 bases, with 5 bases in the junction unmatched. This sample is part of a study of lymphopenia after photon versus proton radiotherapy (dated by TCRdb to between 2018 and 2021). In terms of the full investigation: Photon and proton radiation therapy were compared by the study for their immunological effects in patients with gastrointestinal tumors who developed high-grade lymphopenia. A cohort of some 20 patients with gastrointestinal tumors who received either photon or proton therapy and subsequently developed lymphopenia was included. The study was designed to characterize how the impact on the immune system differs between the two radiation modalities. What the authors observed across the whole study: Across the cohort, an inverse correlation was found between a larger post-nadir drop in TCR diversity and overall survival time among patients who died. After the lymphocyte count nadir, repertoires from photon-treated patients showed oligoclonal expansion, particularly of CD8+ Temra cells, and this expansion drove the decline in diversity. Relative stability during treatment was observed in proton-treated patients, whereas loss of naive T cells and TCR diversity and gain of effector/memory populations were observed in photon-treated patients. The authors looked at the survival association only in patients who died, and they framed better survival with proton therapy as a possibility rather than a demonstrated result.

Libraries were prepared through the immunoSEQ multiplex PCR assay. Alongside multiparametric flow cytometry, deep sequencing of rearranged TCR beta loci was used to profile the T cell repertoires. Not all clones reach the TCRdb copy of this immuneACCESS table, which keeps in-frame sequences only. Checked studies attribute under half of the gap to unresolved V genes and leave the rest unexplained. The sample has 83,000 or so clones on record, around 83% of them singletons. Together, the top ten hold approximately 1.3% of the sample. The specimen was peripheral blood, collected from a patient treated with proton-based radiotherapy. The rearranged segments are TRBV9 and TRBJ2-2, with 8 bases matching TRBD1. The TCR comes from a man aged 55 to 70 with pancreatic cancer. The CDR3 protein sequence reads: CASSVGNRGVTGELFF. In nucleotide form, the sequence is TGTGCCAGCAGCGTAGGGAACAGGGGGGTCACCGGGGAGCTGTTTTTT. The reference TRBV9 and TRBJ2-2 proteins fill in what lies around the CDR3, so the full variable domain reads DSGVTQTPKHLITATGQRVTLRCSPRSGDLSVYWYQQSLDQGLQFLIQYYNGEERAKGNILERFSAQQFPDLHSELNLSSLELGDSALYFCASSVGNRGVTGELFFGEGSRLTVL.